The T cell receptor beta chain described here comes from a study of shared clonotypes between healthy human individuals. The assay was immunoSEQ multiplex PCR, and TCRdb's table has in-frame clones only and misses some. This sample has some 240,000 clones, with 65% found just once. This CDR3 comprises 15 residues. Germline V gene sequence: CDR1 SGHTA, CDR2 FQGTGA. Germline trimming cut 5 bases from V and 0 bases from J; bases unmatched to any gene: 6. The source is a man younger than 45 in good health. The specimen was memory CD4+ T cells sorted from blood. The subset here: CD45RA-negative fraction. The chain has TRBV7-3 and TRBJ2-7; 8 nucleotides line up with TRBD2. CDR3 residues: CASSRGLGGSYEQYF. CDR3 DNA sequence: TGTGCCAGCAGCCGGGGACTAGGGGGCTCCTACGAGCAGTACTTC.